These 15 T cell receptor beta chains were all obtained from the same sample, sequenced in a study of beta chain features in type 1 diabetes. The entirety of the isolated RNA underwent reverse transcription, so expressed TCRB transcripts were sequenced. Assay: immunoSEQ multiplex PCR; the TCRdb copy retains only in-frame clones and omits some. The data show 300,000 to 400,000 clones, 11% seen once. What was sequenced was naive CD4+ T cells from blood. The receptors were gathered from a woman in her thirties in good health.

The chain couples TRBV25-1 to TRBJ1-4; a possible D gene is TRBD1 (5 bases). This CDR3 is 14 amino acids long. Germline CDR1 reads MGHDK; CDR2 reads SYGVNS. Trimming took 3 bases from V and 8 from J, leaving 13 bases between them. In DNA form, the CDR3 reads TGTGCCAGCAGTGATAGCACAGGTGGAGAAAAACTGTTTTTT. Amino acids: CASSDSTGGEKLFF.

This clone was detected a few times. This rearrangement joins TRBV5-1 to TRBJ2-5; 7 bases agree with TRBD2. V shed 3 bases, J shed 5 bases, and the junction held 13 bases outside the gene matches. The CDR3 totals 16 residues. Germline CDR1 is SGHRS and CDR2 is YFSETQ. The CDR3 protein is CASSSGWNPGGETQYF. The CDR3 DNA is TGCGCCAGCAGCTCCGGGTGGAACCCGGGGGGTGAGACCCAGTACTTC.

This clone has more than one count but fewer than ten. The gene calls are TRBV27 and TRBJ2-3, with D uncertain. Germline CDR1 reads MNHEY; CDR2 reads SMNVEV (reference sequence). The CDR3 covers 13 residues. Deletions cut 2 bases from V and 4 bases from J, with 7 bases between. The CDR3, as DNA: TGTGCCAGCAGTTTAACTTTCTCAGATACGCAGTATTTT. Its protein is CASSLTFSDTQYF.

This clone has a handful of counts. V is TRBV30 and J is TRBJ1-2; D not resolved. CDR3 length: 13 amino acids. V dropped 0 bases and J dropped 3 bases, with 8 bases sitting between them. In germline, CDR1 is GTSNPN, CDR2 SVGIG (reference sequence). The CDR3: CAWSVSTDYGYTF. Here the CDR3 DNA reads TGTGCCTGGAGTGTATCTACGGACTATGGCTACACCTTC.

The chain is built from TRBV25-1 and TRBJ2-7, with 10 bases fitting TRBD2. The CDR3 is 14 amino acids. After removal of 5 bases from V and 4 bases from J, the junction contained 5 bases not matched to a gene. CDR1 is MGHDK, CDR2 SYGVNS, per germline. CDR3 DNA sequence: TGTGCCAGCAGTTATACTAGCGGGAAGTACGAGCAGTACTTC. This encodes CASSYTSGKYEQYF.

This clone was detected a few times. The junction differs from germline at one of its ends, possibly a read error. The CDR3 DNA is TGTGCCAGCTGGGACAGGACCCTAATCTTT. Translated, it gives CASWDRTLIF. This chain uses TRBV6-1 with TRBJ1-4; 8 nucleotides align to TRBD1. Germline values: CDR1 MNHNS, CDR2 SASEGT. CDR3 length equals 10 residues.

The V call is TRBV9, the J call TRBJ2-3; TRBD2 aligns across 12 bases. V lost 3 bases, J lost 7 bases, and 3 bases stayed unmatched. The CDR3 covers 14 residues. The germline V gene encodes CDR1 SGDLS and CDR2 YYNGEE. CDR3 nucleotide sequence: TGTGCCAGCAGCGAGGGACTAGCGGGTTATACGCAGTATTTT. It translates to CASSEGLAGYTQYF.

This clone has just a few counts. V usage is TRBV29-1 and J usage is TRBJ1-1; D possibly corresponds to TRBD1 (5 bases). The germline gives CDR1 SQVTM, CDR2 ANQGSEA. The CDR3 extends over 15 amino acids. The CDR3 loop is CTTLLPGGGDTEAFF. In nucleotides, the CDR3 is TGCACGACACTCCTACCGGGGGGGGGTGACACTGAAGCTTTCTTT.

The chain has TRBV9 and TRBJ2-5; 8 bases align to TRBD2. V was pared by 3 bases and J by 4 bases, with 8 bases of the junction left unmatched. Germline CDR1 is SGDLS and CDR2 is YYNGEE. CDR3 size: 15 residues. The CDR3, as DNA: TGTGCCAGCAGCGCGGGACTAGAAGGGAGAGAGACCCAGTACTTC. This gives the protein CASSAGLEGRETQYF.

The genes are TRBV15 and TRBJ1-2, with D possibly matching TRBD1 (5 bases). This CDR3 is built from 12 residues. Trimming stripped 5 bases from V and 8 bases from J, with 12 bases between. Germline CDR1 reads LNHNV; CDR2 reads YYDKDF (reference sequence). The CDR3 sequence: CATSGRVGGYTF. CDR3 sequence (DNA): TGTGCCACCAGCGGCAGGGTTGGCGGCTACACCTTC.

V usage is TRBV10-3 and J usage is TRBJ2-3, with 8 bases matching TRBD2. Trimming took 3 bases from V and 0 from J; bases not matched to a gene: 2. Germline CDR1 reads ENHRY; CDR2 reads SYGVKD. The length of the CDR3 is 15 residues. The CDR3 bases are TGTGCCATCAGTGATCTAGCGGGTAGCACAGATACGCAGTATTTT. Its protein product is CAISDLAGSTDTQYF.

Only a few counts were recorded for this clone. The chain carries TRBV7-2 and TRBJ1-5; D is unresolved. The CDR3 extends over 13 amino acids. Per germline, CDR1 SGHTA and CDR2 FQGNSA. V lost 5 bases and J lost 4, with 9 bases in between. CDR3 loop: CASSPDTNQPQHF. The CDR3 DNA reads TGTGCCAGCAGCCCAGACACTAATCAGCCCCAGCATTTT.

The chain is built from TRBV5-1 and TRBJ1-1; D is uncertain. The CDR3 consists of 14 residues. Trimming cost V 4 bases and J 5 bases, with 15 bases left between them. From germline, CDR1 is SGHRS and CDR2 YFSETQ. The CDR3 here is CASSNDPGGTEAFF. The CDR3 coding sequence is TGCGCCAGCAGCAATGACCCGGGCGGGACTGAAGCTTTCTTT.

About this clone: This sample includes further DNA sequences coding for the same CDR3. The chain carries TRBV7-2 and TRBJ2-7; D is uncertain. V was trimmed by 1 base and J by 5 bases, leaving 6 bases between them. The germline gives CDR1 SGHTA, CDR2 FQGNSA. The CDR3 length is 12 residues. CDR3 sequence (DNA): TGTGCCAGCAGCTTAGTAAGCCACGAGCAGTACTTC. Its protein product is CASSLVSHEQYF.

The gene calls are TRBV7-2 and TRBJ2-5; 12 positions agree with TRBD2. Germline V CDR1 and CDR2: SGHTA, FQGNSA. The J segment lost 4 bases and the V segment lost 9 bases, leaving 6 bases of the junction unmatched. The CDR3 covers 14 residues. The CDR3 DNA follows: TGTGCCAGTAGACTAGCGGGAGTTGCAGAGACCCAGTACTTC. As protein: CASRLAGVAETQYF.